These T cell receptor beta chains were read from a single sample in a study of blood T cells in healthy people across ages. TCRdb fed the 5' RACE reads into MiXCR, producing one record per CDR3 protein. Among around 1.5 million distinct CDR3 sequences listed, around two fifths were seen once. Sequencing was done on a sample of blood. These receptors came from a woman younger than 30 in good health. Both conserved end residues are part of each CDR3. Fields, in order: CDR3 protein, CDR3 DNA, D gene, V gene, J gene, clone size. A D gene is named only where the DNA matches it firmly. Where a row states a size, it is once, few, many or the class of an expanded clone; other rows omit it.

CASPSSALEPHTDTQYF	TGTGCCAGCCCAAGCTCTGCCCTCGAACCTCACACAGATACGCAGTATTTT	-	TRBV6-4	TRBJ2-3	-
CASRSGGVTGELFF	TGTGCCAGCAGGAGTGGGGGGGTCACCGGGGAGCTGTTTTTT	TRBD2	TRBV27	TRBJ2-2	-
CASSANLANYGYTF	TGTGCCAGCAGCGCCAACCTTGCTAACTATGGCTACACCTTC	-	TRBV9	TRBJ1-2	-
CASSETDRNYGYTF	TGTGCCAGCAGTGAAACCGATAGAAACTATGGCTACACCTTC	-	TRBV25-1	TRBJ1-2	many
CASGERGVSNNEQFF	TGTGCCAGCGGAGAAAGGGGCGTTTCGAACAATGAGCAGTTCTTC	-	TRBV7-2	TRBJ2-1	-
CAWSGGAGANSPLHF	TGTGCCTGGAGTGGGGGGGCAGGGGCTAATTCACCCCTCCACTTT	-	TRBV30	TRBJ1-6	-
CASRSGQGANEQFF	TGTGCCAGCAGGTCAGGACAGGGGGCCAATGAGCAGTTCTTC	TRBD1	TRBV6-1	TRBJ2-1	-
CASSFPPQKGNNEQFF	TGTGCCAGCAGTTTCCCCCCCCAGAAGGGGAACAATGAGCAGTTCTTC	-	TRBV28	TRBJ2-1	-
CASSQGDSEAFF	TGCGCCAGCAGTCAGGGGGACAGTGAAGCTTTCTTT	TRBD1	TRBV10-1	TRBJ1-1	-
CASSHDRFSYEQYF	TGTGCCAGCAGCCACGACAGGTTCTCCTACGAGCAGTACTTC	-	TRBV6-5	TRBJ2-7	-
CASSRSGIKETQYF	TGTGCCAGCAGTCGTTCCGGGATCAAAGAGACCCAGTACTTC	-	TRBV28	TRBJ2-5	few
CASSSGTGSYEQYF	TGTGCCAGCAGTTCCGGGACAGGCTCCTACGAGCAGTACTTC	TRBD1	TRBV5-1	TRBJ2-7	many
CASSQPGQGKREQYF	TGTGCCAGCAGCCAACCGGGACAGGGAAAGCGCGAGCAGTACTTC	TRBD1	TRBV28	TRBJ2-7	once
CASSEPAGSTDMQYF	TGCGCCAGCAGCGAGCCAGCAGGAAGCACAGATATGCAGTATTTT	-	TRBV5-1	TRBJ2-3	once
CASSLARSSSYEQYF	TGTGCCAGCAGCTTGGCACGGTCGAGCTCCTACGAGCAGTACTTC	-	TRBV5-5	TRBJ2-7	-
CASSLSGQGADEQYF	TGTGCCAGCAGTTTATCGGGACAGGGGGCAGACGAGCAGTACTTC	TRBD1	TRBV28	TRBJ2-7	-
CAISESQGETQYF	TGTGCCATCAGTGAGTCTCAAGGAGAGACCCAGTACTTC	-	TRBV10-3	TRBJ2-5	many
CASSLVYGQDFSYEQYF	TGCGCCAGCAGCTTGGTTTACGGACAGGACTTCTCCTACGAGCAGTACTTC	TRBD1	TRBV5-1	TRBJ2-7	-
CASSEHRYYGYTF	TGTGCCAGCAGTGAACACCGATACTATGGCTACACCTTC	-	TRBV6-1	TRBJ1-2	-
CASSQGDGQRSTEAFF	TGTGCCAGCAGCCAAGGAGACGGTCAACGGAGCACGGAAGCTTTCTTT	-	TRBV14	TRBJ1-1	-
CASSLSSPLHF	TGTGCCAGCAGCTTAAGTTCACCCCTCCACTTT	-	TRBV7-2	TRBJ1-6	many
CVSSPWTSTDTQYF	TGTGTCAGCAGCCCCTGGACCAGCACAGATACGCAGTATTTT	-	TRBV7-8	TRBJ2-3	-
CASSLPGGVANYNEQFF	TGTGCCAGCAGCTTACCTGGTGGCGTAGCGAACTATAATGAGCAGTTCTTC	-	TRBV7-9	TRBJ2-1	-
CASSCRSEQYF	TGTGCCAGCAGTTGCCGTAGCGAGCAGTACTTC	-	TRBV6-8	TRBJ2-7	few
CASSLQTKGEQYF	TGTGCCAGCAGCCTGCAAACCAAGGGCGAGCAGTACTTC	-	TRBV3-1	TRBJ2-7	-